These T cell receptor beta chains were read from a single sample in a study of cytomegalovirus exposure and HLA in healthy donors. Sequenced by immunoSEQ multiplex PCR; TCRdb stores in-frame clones only, minus some. The profile shows about 96,000 clones, around 77% of them singletons. Specimen: PBMCs. These TCRs come from a man aged 45 to 65 in good health and CMV-seropositive. The CDR3 runs from the conserved cysteine through the conserved F or W. The D gene is left open where the match is weak. The size entry is marked missing in some rows and otherwise reads once, few, many or a size class.

V gene	J gene	D gene	clone size	CDR3 protein	CDR3 DNA
TRBV11-2	TRBJ2-7	-	-	CASSYPPEQYF	TGTGCCAGCAGCTACCCTCCGGAGCAGTATTTC
TRBV5-1	TRBJ1-5	TRBD1	-	CASSLGGLQEQPQNF	TGCGCCAGCAGCCTAGGGGGCTTGCAGGAGCAGCCCCAGAATTTT
TRBV5-6	TRBJ1-2	TRBD1	-	CASSLGTGLANYGYTF	TGTGCCAGCAGCTTGGGGACAGGGCTTGCTAACTATGGCTACACCTTC
TRBV27	TRBJ2-3	TRBD1	-	CASSLSRPGTGFDSTDTQYF	TGTGCCAGCAGTTTATCTCGCCCTGGGACAGGGTTTGATAGCACAGATACGCAGTATTTT
TRBV30	TRBJ1-3	TRBD1	-	CAWTKGAPGNTIYF	TGTGCCTGGACTAAGGGGGCCCCTGGAAACACCATATATTTT
TRBV27	TRBJ2-7	TRBD1	-	CASSLDRGATYEQYF	TGTGCCAGCAGTTTGGACAGGGGGGCTACCTACGAGCAGTACTTC
TRBV5-1	TRBJ2-1	-	few	CASSLAPTPVYNEQFF	TGCGCCAGCAGCTTGGCGCCTACCCCCGTCTACAATGAGCAGTTCTTC
TRBV25-1	TRBJ2-2	-	-	CASSVRTPKGTGELFF	TGTGCCAGCAGTGTAAGGACTCCCAAAGGGACCGGGGAGCTGTTTTTT
TRBV27	TRBJ2-1	-	once	CASSLLQNNEQFF	TGTGCCAGCAGTTTGTTGCAGAACAATGAGCAGTTCTTC
TRBV2	TRBJ2-2	-	-	CASTRLQNTGELFF	TGTGCCAGCACTAGGTTGCAGAACACCGGGGAGCTGTTTTTT
TRBV7-3	TRBJ2-3	TRBD2	-	CASSPSGGGTDTQYF	TGTGCCAGCAGCCCCAGCGGGGGGGGCACAGATACGCAGTATTTT
TRBV2	TRBJ2-2	TRBD1	-	CASRRDSPGELFF	TGTGCCAGCAGGAGGGACAGCCCCGGGGAGCTGTTTTTT
TRBV5-6	TRBJ2-3	-	-	CASSLEEVYTDTQYF	TGTGCCAGCAGCTTGGAAGAGGTATACACAGATACGCAGTATTTT
TRBV15	TRBJ1-4	-	-	CATSRGIQGNNEKLFF	TGTGCCACCAGCAGAGGAATACAGGGCAATAATGAAAAACTGTTTTTT
TRBV10-3	TRBJ1-6	-	-	CAISEPGGRNSPLHF	TGTGCCATCAGTGAGCCAGGAGGGAGGAATTCACCCCTCCACTTT
TRBV18	TRBJ1-1	-	-	CASSPTANTEAFF	TGTGCCAGCTCCCCCACAGCGAACACTGAAGCTTTCTTT
TRBV30	TRBJ1-5	-	-	CAWSVREYSNQPQHF	TGTGCCTGGAGTGTAAGGGAGTATAGCAATCAGCCCCAGCATTTT
TRBV5-6	TRBJ2-1	-	-	CASSLAGDNEQFF	TGTGCCAGCAGCTTGGCGGGGGACAATGAGCAGTTCTTC
TRBV28	TRBJ1-1	TRBD1	-	CASSPRGRRDTEAFF	TGTGCCAGCAGTCCCAGGGGGCGCAGAGACACTGAAGCTTTCTTT
TRBV28	TRBJ2-2	-	-	CASSLSLMGSTGELFF	TGTGCCAGCAGTTTATCGCTGATGGGCAGCACCGGGGAGCTGTTTTTT
TRBV6-6	TRBJ1-2	TRBD1	-	CASSTQGVVYGYTF	TGTGCCAGCAGTACCCAGGGGGTGGTCTATGGCTACACCTTC
TRBV6-5	TRBJ2-4	-	-	CASSYFHGTQNIQYF	TGTGCCAGCAGTTACTTCCACGGGACACAAAACATTCAGTACTTC
TRBV13	TRBJ1-2	TRBD1	few	CASRSTGTGDNGYTF	TGTGCCAGCAGGTCAACCGGGACAGGGGATAATGGCTACACCTTC
TRBV21-1	TRBJ2-2	-	-	CASSKEEGPDTGELFF	TGTGCCAGCAGCAAAGAGGAGGGGCCCGACACCGGGGAGCTGTTTTTT
TRBV27	TRBJ1-5	-	-	CASSYQGSQPQHF	TGTGCCAGCAGTTATCAGGGTTCCCAGCCCCAGCATTTT
TRBV13	TRBJ2-3	TRBD1	few	CASLQGAEDTQYF	TGTGCCAGCCTACAGGGGGCGGAAGATACGCAGTATTTT
TRBV7-2	TRBJ1-1	-	-	CASSSGITEAFF	TGTGCCAGCAGCTCCGGTATCACTGAAGCTTTCTTT
TRBV7-6	TRBJ2-7	TRBD2	-	CASSLVPPSGGSAQYF	TGTGCCAGCAGCTTAGTGCCGCCTAGCGGGGGGAGCGCGCAGTACTTC
TRBV19	TRBJ1-1	TRBD1	-	CASTTTLTGKGEAFF	TGTGCCAGTACCACGACCTTGACAGGGAAGGGTGAAGCTTTCTTT
TRBV9	TRBJ2-1	-	few	CASSPDSPRLDNEQFF	TGTGCCAGCAGCCCCGATTCCCCCAGACTAGACAATGAGCAGTTCTTC
TRBV19	TRBJ2-7	TRBD2	-	CASSRGDYLNEQYF	TGTGCCAGTAGTCGCGGGGACTACCTCAACGAGCAGTACTTC
TRBV18	TRBJ1-4	TRBD1	-	CASSTGANEKLFF	TGTGCCAGCTCAACAGGGGCTAATGAAAAACTGTTTTTT
TRBV30	TRBJ1-1	TRBD1	-	CAWNRQGANTEAFF	TGTGCCTGGAATCGACAGGGGGCCAACACTGAAGCTTTCTTT
TRBV10-3	TRBJ2-7	TRBD1	few	CAIGTGQGAYEQYF	TGTGCCATCGGTACCGGACAGGGGGCCTACGAGCAGTACTTC
TRBV19	TRBJ2-1	TRBD1	-	CASTSSAGQGRNEQFF	TGTGCCAGTACATCGAGTGCGGGACAGGGACGGAATGAGCAGTTCTTC
TRBV11-3	TRBJ2-3	-	-	CASSPDGRGTDTQYF	TGTGCCAGCAGCCCAGATGGCAGGGGCACAGATACGCAGTATTTT
TRBV7-6	TRBJ2-1	-	-	CASSLLQGGDNEQFF	TGTGCCAGCAGCTTATTGCAGGGCGGGGACAATGAGCAGTTCTTC
TRBV19	TRBJ1-2	-	-	CASSILHLASNYGYTF	TGTGCCAGTAGTATTCTACACCTAGCCTCTAACTATGGCTACACCTTC
TRBV18	TRBJ1-1	-	-	CASSPGANTEAFF	TGTGCCAGCTCACCGGGGGCGAACACTGAAGCTTTCTTT
TRBV27	TRBJ2-3	TRBD2	-	CASSLISSGVGSTDTQYF	TGTGCCAGCAGTTTAATCAGTAGCGGGGTGGGTAGTACAGATACGCAGTATTTT
TRBV4-3	TRBJ1-5	-	-	CASSQDEAQPQHF	TGCGCCAGCAGCCAAGACGAGGCTCAGCCCCAGCATTTT
TRBV6-1	TRBJ1-2	TRBD1	few	CASSPGGLYGYTF	TGTGCCAGCAGTCCAGGGGGCTTGTATGGCTACACCTTC
TRBV10-3	TRBJ2-7	-	once	CAIQAGQPYEQYF	TGTGCCATCCAGGCTGGGCAGCCCTACGAGCAGTACTTC
TRBV5-1	TRBJ1-5	-	once	CASSPSGWGNQPQHF	TGCGCCAGCAGCCCGAGCGGGTGGGGCAATCAGCCCCAGCATTTT
TRBV19	TRBJ1-1	-	-	CASSITGRGQNTEAFF	TGTGCCAGTAGTATAACCGGCAGGGGCCAAAACACTGAAGCTTTCTTT
TRBV2	TRBJ1-5	-	-	CASSGAGSHQPQHF	TGTGCCAGCAGTGGGGCGGGGAGCCATCAGCCCCAGCATTTT
TRBV28	TRBJ2-7	-	once	CASSPLSYEQYF	TGTGCCAGCAGTCCCCTTTCTTACGAGCAGTACTTC
TRBV29-1	TRBJ1-2	-	-	CSVEGTVLYGYTF	TGCAGCGTTGAAGGGACAGTCCTCTATGGCTACACCTTC
TRBV10-1	TRBJ2-3	-	-	CASSVKGSNGQDTQYF	TGCGCCAGCAGTGTCAAAGGGAGTAACGGGCAAGATACGCAGTATTTT
TRBV4-2	TRBJ1-4	-	-	CASSQGITDEKLFF	TGTGCCAGCAGCCAAGGAATCACTGATGAAAAACTGTTTTTT
TRBV7-8	TRBJ1-3	-	-	CASSLALGVGNTIYF	TGTGCCAGCAGCTTAGCGCTAGGGGTCGGAAACACCATATATTTT
TRBV27	TRBJ1-4	-	-	CASTSGLATNEKLFF	TGTGCCAGCACCTCGGGTCTTGCAACTAATGAAAAACTGTTTTTT
TRBV4-3	TRBJ1-4	TRBD1	-	CASSRDRVIGEKLFF	TGCGCCAGCAGCCGAGACAGGGTTATAGGTGAAAAACTGTTTTTT
TRBV7-3	TRBJ2-6	TRBD2	few	CASSLKRGSGANVLTF	TGTGCCAGCAGCTTAAAGCGGGGTTCTGGGGCCAACGTCCTGACTTTC
TRBV18	TRBJ2-7	TRBD2	-	CASSVAGVSYEQYF	TGTGCCAGCTCAGTGGCGGGGGTCTCCTACGAGCAGTACTTC
TRBV28	TRBJ1-2	-	few	CASSSPRTNRNYGYTF	TGTGCCAGCAGTTCACCCAGGACAAATCGGAACTATGGCTACACCTTC
TRBV5-1	TRBJ1-6	-	-	CASSLTDSGTPLHF	TGCGCCAGCAGCCTCACAGATAGCGGGACACCCCTCCACTTT
TRBV5-1	TRBJ1-1	-	-	CASSLGGRNMNTEAFF	TGCGCCAGCAGCTTGGGAGGTCGGAACATGAACACTGAAGCTTTCTTT